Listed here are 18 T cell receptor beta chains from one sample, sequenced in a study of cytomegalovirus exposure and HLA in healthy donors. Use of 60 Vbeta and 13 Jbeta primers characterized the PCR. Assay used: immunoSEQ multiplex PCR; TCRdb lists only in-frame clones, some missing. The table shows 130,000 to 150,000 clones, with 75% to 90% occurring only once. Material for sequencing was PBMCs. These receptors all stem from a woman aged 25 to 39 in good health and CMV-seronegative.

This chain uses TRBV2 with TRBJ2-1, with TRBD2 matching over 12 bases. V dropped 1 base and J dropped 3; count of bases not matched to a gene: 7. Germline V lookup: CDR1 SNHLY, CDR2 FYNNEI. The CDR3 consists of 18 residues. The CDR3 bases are TGTGCCAGCAGTGAAGAGGAGCTAGCGGGGGGGTGCTACAATGAGCAGTTCTTC. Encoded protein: CASSEEELAGGCYNEQFF.

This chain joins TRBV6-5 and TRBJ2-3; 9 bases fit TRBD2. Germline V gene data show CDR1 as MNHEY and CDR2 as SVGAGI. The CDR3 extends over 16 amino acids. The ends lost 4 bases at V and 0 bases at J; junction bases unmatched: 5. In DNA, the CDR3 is TGTGCCAGCAGTTGGGGACTAGCCCGCAGCACAGATACGCAGTATTTT. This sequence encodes CASSWGLARSTDTQYF.

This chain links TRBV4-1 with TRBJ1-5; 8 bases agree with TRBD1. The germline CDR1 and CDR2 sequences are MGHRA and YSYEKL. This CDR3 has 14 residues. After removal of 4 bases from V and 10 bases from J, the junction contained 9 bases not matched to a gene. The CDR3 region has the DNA TGCGCCAGCAGCCTAGGACAGGGACCTAACCCCCAGCATTTT. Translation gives CASSLGQGPNPQHF.

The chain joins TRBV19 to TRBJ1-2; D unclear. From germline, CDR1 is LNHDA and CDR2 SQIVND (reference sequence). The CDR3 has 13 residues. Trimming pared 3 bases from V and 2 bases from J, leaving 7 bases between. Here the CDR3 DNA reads TGTGCCAGTAGTATTGCCGGGAACTATGGCTACACCTTC. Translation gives CASSIAGNYGYTF.

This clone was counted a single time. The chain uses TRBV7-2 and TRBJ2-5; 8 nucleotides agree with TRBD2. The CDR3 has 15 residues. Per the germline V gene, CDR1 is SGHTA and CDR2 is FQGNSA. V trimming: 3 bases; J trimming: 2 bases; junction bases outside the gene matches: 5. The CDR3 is CASSFRGLAQETQYF. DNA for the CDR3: TGTGCCAGCAGCTTCCGCGGACTAGCTCAAGAGACCCAGTACTTC.

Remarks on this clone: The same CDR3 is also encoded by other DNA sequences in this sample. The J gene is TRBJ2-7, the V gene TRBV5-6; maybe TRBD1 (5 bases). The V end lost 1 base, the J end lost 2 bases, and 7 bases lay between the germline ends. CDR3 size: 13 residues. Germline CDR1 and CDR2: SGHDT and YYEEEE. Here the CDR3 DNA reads TGTGCCAGCAGCTTGTCAGGGACCTACGAGCAGTACTTC. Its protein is CASSLSGTYEQYF. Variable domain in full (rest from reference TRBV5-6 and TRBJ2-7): DAGVTQSPTHLIKTRGQQVTLRCSPKSGHDTVSWYQQALGQGPQFIFQYYEEEERQRGNFPDRFSGHQFPNYSSELNVNALLLGDSALYLCASSLSGTYEQYFGPGTRLTVT.

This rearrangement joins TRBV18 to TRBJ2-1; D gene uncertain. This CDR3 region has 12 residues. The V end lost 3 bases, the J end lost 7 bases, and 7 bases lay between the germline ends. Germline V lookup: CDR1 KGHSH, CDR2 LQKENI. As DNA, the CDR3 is TGTGCCAGCTCACCCGCGGCGAATGAGCAGTTCTTC. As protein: CASSPAANEQFF.

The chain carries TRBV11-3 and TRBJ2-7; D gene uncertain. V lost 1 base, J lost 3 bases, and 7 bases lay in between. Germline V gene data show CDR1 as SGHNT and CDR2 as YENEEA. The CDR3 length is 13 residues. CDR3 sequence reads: CASSLVHSYEQYF. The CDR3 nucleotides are TGTGCCAGCAGCTTAGTCCACAGCTACGAGCAGTACTTC.

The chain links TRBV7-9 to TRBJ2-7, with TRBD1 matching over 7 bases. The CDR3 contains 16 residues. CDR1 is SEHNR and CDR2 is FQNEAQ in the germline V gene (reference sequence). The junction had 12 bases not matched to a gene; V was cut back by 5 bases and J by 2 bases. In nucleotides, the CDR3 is TGTGCCAGCAGCCGAGTTGTCCGGGACAGAACCTACGAGCAGTACTTC. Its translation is CASSRVVRDRTYEQYF.

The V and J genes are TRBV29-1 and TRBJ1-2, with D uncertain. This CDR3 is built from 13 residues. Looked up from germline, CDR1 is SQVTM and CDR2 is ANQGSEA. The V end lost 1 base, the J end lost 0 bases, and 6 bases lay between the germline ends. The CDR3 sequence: CSVEVVANYGYTF. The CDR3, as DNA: TGCAGCGTTGAAGTAGTGGCTAACTATGGCTACACCTTC.

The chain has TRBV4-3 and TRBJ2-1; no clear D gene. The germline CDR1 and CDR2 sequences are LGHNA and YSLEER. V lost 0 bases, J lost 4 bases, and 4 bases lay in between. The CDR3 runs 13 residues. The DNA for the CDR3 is TGCGCCAGCAGCCAAGATCAGTACAATGAGCAGTTCTTC. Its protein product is CASSQDQYNEQFF.

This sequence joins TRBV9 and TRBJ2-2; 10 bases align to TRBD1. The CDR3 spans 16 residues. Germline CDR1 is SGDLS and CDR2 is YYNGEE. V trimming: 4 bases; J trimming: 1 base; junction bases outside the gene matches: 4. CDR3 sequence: CASSTRTGGNTGELFF. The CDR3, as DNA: TGTGCCAGCAGCACCAGGACAGGGGGGAACACCGGGGAGCTGTTTTTT.

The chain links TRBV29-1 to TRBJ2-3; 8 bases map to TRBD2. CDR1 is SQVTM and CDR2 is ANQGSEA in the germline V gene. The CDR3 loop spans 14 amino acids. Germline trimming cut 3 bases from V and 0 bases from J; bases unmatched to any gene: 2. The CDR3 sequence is CSVDGGGSTDTQYF. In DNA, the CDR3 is TGCAGCGTTGACGGCGGGGGGAGCACAGATACGCAGTATTTT.

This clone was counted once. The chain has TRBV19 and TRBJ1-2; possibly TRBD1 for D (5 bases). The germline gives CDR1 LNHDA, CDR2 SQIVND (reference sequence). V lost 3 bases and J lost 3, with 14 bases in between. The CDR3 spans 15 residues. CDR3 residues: CASSIKWRDYYGYTF. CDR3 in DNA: TGTGCCAGTAGTATTAAGTGGCGGGACTACTATGGCTACACCTTC.

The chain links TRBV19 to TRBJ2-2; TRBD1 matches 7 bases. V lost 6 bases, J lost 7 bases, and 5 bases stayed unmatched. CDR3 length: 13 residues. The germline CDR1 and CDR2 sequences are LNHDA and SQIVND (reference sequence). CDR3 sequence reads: CASSRGQVGELFF. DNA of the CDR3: TGTGCCAGTAGCCGAGGACAGGTCGGGGAGCTGTTTTTT.

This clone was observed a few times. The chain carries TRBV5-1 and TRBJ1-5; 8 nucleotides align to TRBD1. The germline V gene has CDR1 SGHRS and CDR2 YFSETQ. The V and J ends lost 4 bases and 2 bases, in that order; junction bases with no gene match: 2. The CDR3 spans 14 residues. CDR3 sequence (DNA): TGCGCCAGCAGCCCGACAGGGGGCAATCAGCCCCAGCATTTT. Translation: CASSPTGGNQPQHF.

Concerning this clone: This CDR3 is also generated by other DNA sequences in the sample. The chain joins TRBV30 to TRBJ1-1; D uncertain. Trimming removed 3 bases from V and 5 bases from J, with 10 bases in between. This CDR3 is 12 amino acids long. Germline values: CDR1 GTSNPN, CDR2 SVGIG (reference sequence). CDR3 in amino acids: CAWSPGGTEAFF. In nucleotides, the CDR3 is TGTGCCTGGAGCCCAGGTGGGACTGAAGCTTTCTTT.

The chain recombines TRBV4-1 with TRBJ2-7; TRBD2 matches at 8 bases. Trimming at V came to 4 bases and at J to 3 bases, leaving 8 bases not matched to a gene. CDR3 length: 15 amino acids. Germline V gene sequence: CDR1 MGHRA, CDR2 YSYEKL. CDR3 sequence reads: CASSPRAGEFYEQYF. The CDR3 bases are TGCGCCAGCAGCCCAAGAGCGGGAGAGTTCTACGAGCAGTACTTC.